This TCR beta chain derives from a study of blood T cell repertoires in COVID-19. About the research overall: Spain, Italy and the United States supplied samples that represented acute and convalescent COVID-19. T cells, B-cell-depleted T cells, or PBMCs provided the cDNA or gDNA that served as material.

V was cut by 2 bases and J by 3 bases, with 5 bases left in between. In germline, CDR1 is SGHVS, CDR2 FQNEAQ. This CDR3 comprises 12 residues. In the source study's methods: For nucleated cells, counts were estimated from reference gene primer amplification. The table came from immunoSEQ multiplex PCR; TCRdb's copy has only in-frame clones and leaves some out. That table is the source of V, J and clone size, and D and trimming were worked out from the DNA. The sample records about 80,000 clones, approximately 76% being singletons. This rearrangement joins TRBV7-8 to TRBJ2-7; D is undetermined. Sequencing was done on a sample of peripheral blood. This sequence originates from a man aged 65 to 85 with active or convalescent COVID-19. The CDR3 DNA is TGTGCCAGCAGCTTACAAAACTACGAGCAGTACTTC. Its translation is CASSLQNYEQYF. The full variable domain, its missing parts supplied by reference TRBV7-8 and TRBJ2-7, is GAGVSQSPRYKVAKRGQDVALRCDPISGHVSLFWYQQALGQGPEFLTYFQNEAQLDKSGLPSDRFFAERPEGSVSTLKIQRTQQEDSAVYLCASSLQNYEQYFGPGTRLTVT.